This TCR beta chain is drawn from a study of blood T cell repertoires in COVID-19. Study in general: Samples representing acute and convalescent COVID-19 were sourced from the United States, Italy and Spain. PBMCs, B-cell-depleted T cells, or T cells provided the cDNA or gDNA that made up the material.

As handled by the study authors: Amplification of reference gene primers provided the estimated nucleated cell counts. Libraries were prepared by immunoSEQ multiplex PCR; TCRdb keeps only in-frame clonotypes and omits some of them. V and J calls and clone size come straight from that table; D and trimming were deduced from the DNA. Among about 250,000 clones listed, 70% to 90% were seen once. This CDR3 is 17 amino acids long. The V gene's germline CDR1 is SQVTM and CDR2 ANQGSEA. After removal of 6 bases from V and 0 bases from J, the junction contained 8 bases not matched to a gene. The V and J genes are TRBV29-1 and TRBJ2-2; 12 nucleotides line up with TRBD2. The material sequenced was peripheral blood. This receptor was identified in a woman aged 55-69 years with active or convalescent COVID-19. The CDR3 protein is CSVAGLAGITNTGELFF. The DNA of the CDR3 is TGCAGCGTGGCGGGACTAGCGGGTATTACGAACACCGGGGAGCTGTTTTTT.